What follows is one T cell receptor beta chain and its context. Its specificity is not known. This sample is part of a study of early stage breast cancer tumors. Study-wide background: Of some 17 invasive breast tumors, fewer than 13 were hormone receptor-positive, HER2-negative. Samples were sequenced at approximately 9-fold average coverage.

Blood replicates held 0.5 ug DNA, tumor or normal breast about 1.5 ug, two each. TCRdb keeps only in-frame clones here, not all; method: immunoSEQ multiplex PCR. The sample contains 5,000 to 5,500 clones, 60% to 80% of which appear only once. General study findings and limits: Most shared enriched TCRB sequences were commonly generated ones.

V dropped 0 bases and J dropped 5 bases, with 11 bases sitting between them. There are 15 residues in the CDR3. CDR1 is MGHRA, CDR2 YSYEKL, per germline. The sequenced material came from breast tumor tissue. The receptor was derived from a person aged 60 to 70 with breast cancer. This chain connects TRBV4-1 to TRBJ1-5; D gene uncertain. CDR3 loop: CASSQDQRSYQPQHF. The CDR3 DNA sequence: TGCGCCAGCAGCCAAGATCAACGATCCTATCAGCCCCAGCATTTT.